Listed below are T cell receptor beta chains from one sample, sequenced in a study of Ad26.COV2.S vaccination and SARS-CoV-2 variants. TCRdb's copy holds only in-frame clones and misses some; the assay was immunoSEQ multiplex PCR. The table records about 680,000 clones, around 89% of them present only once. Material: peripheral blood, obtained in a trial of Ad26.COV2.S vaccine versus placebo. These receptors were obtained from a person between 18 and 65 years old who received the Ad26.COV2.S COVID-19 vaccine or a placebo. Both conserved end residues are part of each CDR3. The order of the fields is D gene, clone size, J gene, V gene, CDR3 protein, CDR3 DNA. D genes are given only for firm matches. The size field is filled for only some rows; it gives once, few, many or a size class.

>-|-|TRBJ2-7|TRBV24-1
CATSDSTYEQYF
TGTGCCACCAGTGATTCGACCTACGAGCAGTACTTC
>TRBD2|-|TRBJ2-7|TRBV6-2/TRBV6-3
CASSYSKTSGSGEQYF
TGTGCCAGCAGTTACTCCAAGACTAGCGGTTCCGGAGAGCAGTACTTC
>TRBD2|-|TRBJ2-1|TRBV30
CAWRLSGGATEQFF
TGTGCCTGGAGATTGTCCGGGGGGGCAACTGAGCAGTTCTTC
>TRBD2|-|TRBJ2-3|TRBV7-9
CASSPSGLAGNTDTQYF
TGTGCCAGCAGCCCTAGCGGACTAGCGGGTAACACAGATACGCAGTATTTT
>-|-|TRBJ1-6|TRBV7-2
CASSKGIGKSYNSPLHF
TGTGCCAGCAGCAAAGGGATCGGGAAATCCTATAATTCACCCCTCCACTTT
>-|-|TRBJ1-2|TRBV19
CASYPRIGYGYTF
TGTGCCAGTTACCCCAGGATTGGATATGGCTACACCTTC
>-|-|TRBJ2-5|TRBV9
CASSVEWEETQYF
TGTGCCAGCAGCGTAGAGTGGGAGGAGACCCAGTACTTC
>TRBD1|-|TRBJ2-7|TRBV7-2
CASSSGQGAYEQYF
TGTGCCAGCAGCTCAGGACAGGGGGCCTACGAGCAGTACTTC
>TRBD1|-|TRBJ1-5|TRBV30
CAWSKVRGGNQPQHF
TGTGCCTGGAGTAAGGTCAGGGGGGGCAATCAGCCCCAGCATTTT
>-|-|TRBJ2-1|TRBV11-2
CASSLPRGSGAYNEQFF
TGTGCCAGCAGCTTACCCCGGGGTAGTGGGGCCTACAATGAGCAGTTCTTC
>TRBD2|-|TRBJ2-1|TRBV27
CASSPFGGGVLSSYNEQFF
TGTGCCAGCAGTCCCTTCGGGGGGGGTGTGCTCAGCTCCTACAATGAGCAGTTCTTC
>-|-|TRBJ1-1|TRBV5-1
CASSSTVSAAFEAFF
TGCGCCAGCAGCTCCACAGTATCCGCCGCCTTTGAAGCTTTCTTT
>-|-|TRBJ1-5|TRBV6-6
CASFGQLNQPQHF
TGTGCCAGCTTCGGGCAATTAAATCAGCCCCAGCATTTT
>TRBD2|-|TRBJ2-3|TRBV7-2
CASSLSGGGLSTDTQYF
TGTGCCAGCAGCTTAAGCGGCGGGGGTCTCAGCACAGATACGCAGTATTTT
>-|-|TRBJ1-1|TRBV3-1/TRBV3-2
CASSLSTVGLGAFF
TGTGCCAGCAGCCTATCTACAGTAGGGTTAGGGGCTTTCTTT
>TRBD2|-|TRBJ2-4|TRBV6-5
CASNSGGGRDIQYF
TGTGCCAGCAACTCGGGGGGGGGCAGGGACATTCAGTACTTC
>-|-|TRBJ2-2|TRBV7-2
CASSLAVNTGELFF
TGTGCCAGCAGCTTAGCGGTGAACACCGGGGAGCTGTTTTTT
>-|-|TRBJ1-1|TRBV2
CARQAPRGEAFF
TGTGCCAGACAGGCCCCGAGGGGTGAAGCTTTCTTT
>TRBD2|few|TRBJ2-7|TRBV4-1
CASSQDPSGGLREQYF
TGCGCCAGCAGCCAAGATCCTAGCGGGGGGCTTCGTGAGCAGTACTTC
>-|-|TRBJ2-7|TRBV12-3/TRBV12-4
CASSSQNDYEQYF
TGTGCCAGCAGTTCCCAGAATGACTACGAGCAGTACTTC
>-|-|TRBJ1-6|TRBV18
CASSPPGSSPLHF
TGTGCCAGCTCACCACCAGGGTCCTCACCCCTCCACTTT
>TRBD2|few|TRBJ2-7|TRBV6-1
CASSATGGRLAGEGYEQYF
TGTGCCAGCAGTGCTACAGGGGGTAGACTAGCGGGAGAGGGCTACGAGCAGTACTTC
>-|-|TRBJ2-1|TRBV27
CASSSKTSSFYEQFF
TGTGCCAGCAGTTCTAAGACTAGTTCTTTCTATGAGCAGTTCTTC
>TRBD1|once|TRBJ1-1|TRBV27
CASSLSGRQGAVAEAFF
TGTGCCAGCAGTTTATCCGGGCGGCAGGGGGCCGTCGCTGAAGCTTTCTTT
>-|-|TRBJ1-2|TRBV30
CASRDGLVGGYTF
TGTGCCTCACGGGACGGCCTAGTAGGTGGCTACACCTTC
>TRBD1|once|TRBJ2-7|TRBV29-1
CSVGQGSYEQYF
TGCAGCGTTGGACAGGGGTCCTACGAGCAGTACTTC
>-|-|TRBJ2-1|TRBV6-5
CASSPYQGSDEQFF
TGTGCCAGCAGCCCATATCAGGGTAGCGATGAGCAGTTCTTC
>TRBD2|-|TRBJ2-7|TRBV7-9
CASSASTPLAGGPNEQYF
TGTGCCAGCAGCGCATCAACCCCACTAGCGGGAGGGCCGAACGAGCAGTACTTC
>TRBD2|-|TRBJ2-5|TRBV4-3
CASSSRLARSGETQYF
TGCGCCAGCAGCTCTAGACTAGCCCGGTCGGGAGAGACCCAGTACTTC